This entry is about one TCR beta chain. The record originates from a study of CD8+ T cells in alopecia areata. This CDR3 has 12 residues. Trimming stripped 0 bases from V and 11 bases from J, with 11 bases between. The germline V gene encodes CDR1 SGHDT and CDR2 YYEEEE. As to treatment: oral pan-JAK inhibitor, 5-10 mg twice daily. Reverse transcribed after extraction, RNA yielded cDNA as the sequencing template. TCRdb's copy holds only in-frame clones and misses some; the assay was immunoSEQ multiplex PCR. This sample has 170,000 or so clones, with around 50% found just once. This material consisted of CD8+ T cells sorted from blood, taken at week 24, from a patient treated with tofacitinib. The receptor's source is a human donor with alopecia areata. The chain uses TRBV5-6 and TRBJ1-1, with TRBD1 as a possible D gene (5 bases). The CDR3 protein is CASSLAGGRAFF. The CDR3 DNA reads as TGTGCCAGCAGCTTGGCCGGGGGACGGGCTTTCTTT. The variable domain in full, with the rest retrieved from reference TRBV5-6 and TRBJ1-1, is DAGVTQSPTHLIKTRGQQVTLRCSPKSGHDTVSWYQQALGQGPQFIFQYYEEEERQRGNFPDRFSGHQFPNYSSELNVNALLLGDSALYLCASSLAGGRAFFGQGTRLTVV.